This T cell receptor (beta chain) is drawn from a study of T cells in Graves' hyperthyroidism and ophthalmopathy. Overall study findings and caveats: Blood held most thyroid clonotypes expanded above 0.001 frequency. Before onset, ophthalmopathy was predicted by the model a median approximately 6.6 months earlier.

From RNA transcripts, TCR beta CDR3 regions were amplified. The TCR CDR3 first-round RT-PCR relied on the HTBI primer set. TCRdb reprocessed the multiplex PCR reads via MiXCR and lists one record per CDR3 protein. Of approximately 600,000 distinct CDR3 sequences listed, around 15% are singletons. Disease duration was under 3 months in the ophthalmopathy patients, who also had a Clinical Activity Score of at least 3 and a NOSPECS grade of at least 4. Each 10 ml fresh peripheral blood draw supplied the PBMCs. With respect to this clonotype: Its antigen is not identified.

Germline V lookup: CDR1 MDHEN, CDR2 SYDVKM. V trimming: 7 bases; J trimming: 6 bases; junction bases outside the gene matches: 12. There are 15 residues in the CDR3. The TCR comes from a woman between 35 and 50 years old with Graves' ophthalmopathy. The chain has TRBV28 and TRBJ1-5; 7 bases align to TRBD1. Source material: blood. CDR3 in amino acids: CASTVRGGASQPQHF. Written as DNA, the CDR3 is TGTGCCAGCACCGTTCGAGGGGGCGCGAGTCAGCCCCAGCATTTT. The full variable domain, in which reference TRBV28 and TRBJ1-5 provide the parts outside the CDR3, is DVKVTQSSRYLVKRTGEKVFLECVQDMDHENMFWYRQDPGLGLRLIYFSYDVKMKEKGDIPEGYSVSREKKERFSLILESASTNQTSMYLCASTVRGGASQPQHFGDGTRLSIL.